This TCR beta chain was profiled in a study of regulatory T cells in long-lasting Graves disease (dated by TCRdb to the early 2020s). Regarding the complete study: Newly diagnosed Graves' disease patients had taken antithyroid drugs for less than 3 months. Persistent Graves' disease patients were compared with newly diagnosed Graves' disease patients by peripheral blood TCR sequencing and RNA sequencing. The study was conducted in China and was registered as a clinical trial. A total of around 33 samples were covered by TCR sequencing, comprising 13 persistent and about 20 newly diagnosed Graves' disease patients. The study at large found these results: TRBV28, TRBJ1-2 and TRBJ2-5 were preferentially used in persistent disease, while TRBV20-1 and TRBJ2-1 were favored in newly diagnosed disease. Compared with newly diagnosed patients, patients with persistent Graves' disease had lower TCR Shannon entropy and fewer highly expanded clones, which suggests clonal expansion. More public clonotypes were shared among persistent patients (roughly 3,000) than among newly diagnosed patients (more than 900). Because the primary lesion, thyroid tissue, could not be accessed, the study looked at peripheral blood alone. The authors noted that the small sample size was a limitation that may lower accuracy. Sequencing and analysis were limited to the TCR beta chain.

Library generation was performed with multiplex PCR. For sequencing, an Illumina HiSeq 4000 was employed. CDR3 regions were amplified by Arm-PCR with iRepertoire HTBI primers to construct TCR beta libraries. Before sequencing, the PCR products underwent gel purification. In the original analysis: Gene usage analysis of CDR3 amino acid clonotypes relied on the roughly 67 TRBV and 13 to 15 TRBJ segments identified across samples. COPE and FqMerger were used to merge filtered high-quality paired reads into contigs. BLAST was used to align contigs to IMGT TRBV, TRBD and TRBJ reference genes, with CDR3 defined following IMGT. Highly expanded clones were defined as clonotypes with a frequency above 0.1%. Shannon entropy was used to measure repertoire diversity, and the Gini coefficient was used to measure V-J evenness. Public clonotypes were defined as clonotypes shared by more than one individual. TCRdb cleaned the public reads at Q25 with fastp, built clones with MiXCR and kept in-frame beta chains. Under each unique CDR3 protein, matching rows form one entry showing the most common genes and DNA. The V and J calls were determined by TCRdb, not by the authors. This sample gives about 420,000 distinct CDR3 sequences in total; over 15% of them show up just once. The ten largest account for about 23% of the sample.

The CDR3 numbers 14 residues from cysteine through phenylalanine. Solely the CDR3 DNA is kept, with 42 bases framed from the first base. According to the germline V gene (reference sequence), CDR1 reads LNHDA and CDR2 reads SQIVND. Cut back by 8 bases and 1 base, the V and J ends lie 15 bases apart. As concerns this clonotype: Its antigen remains undetermined. The sample holds no much larger clone one base away, and base qualities are not on file.

In the paper's terms, the time point label means: newly diagnosed GD, antithyroid drugs for less than 3 months. For both TCR sequencing and RNA sequencing, RNA was extracted from PBMCs using TRIzol. The diagnosis of Graves' disease was made according to American Thyroid Association guidelines. The patients came from an endocrinology department in Xi'an, China. Each patient gave approximately 10 milliliters of peripheral blood, collected in an EDTA anticoagulant tube. PBMCs were isolated by Ficoll Paque Plus density gradient separation without further T cell sorting. An Agilent 2100 Bioanalyzer and agarose gel were used to check RNA quality, and a NanoDrop 2000 was used to measure RNA concentration. A further study also used this sample, focusing on T cells in Graves' hyperthyroidism and ophthalmopathy. Per that second paper: Stable Graves' hyperthyroidism was defined as the absence of progression to ophthalmopathy over 18 months of follow-up. Hyperthyroidism patients were newly diagnosed, with disease duration under 2 months, and aged 18 to 65 years. The study excluded patients with uncontrolled infections, other autoimmune diseases, pregnancy or lactation. Diagnoses were based on clinical symptoms, serum thyroxine and TRAb, thyroid ultrasound and orbital computed tomography. For the first round of RT-PCR on the TCR CDR3, the HTBI primer set was used together with the Qiagen OneStep RT-PCR kit. Most expanded thyroid clonotypes (frequency above 0.001) were also detected in blood, a finding suggesting that blood repertoires may reflect thyroid immune responses. Ophthalmopathy was separated from stable hyperthyroidism by a 13 V-J signature model, with about 86% sensitivity and 81% to 83% specificity obtained in cross-validation and 80%/75% obtained in testing. During validation, the model predicted progression to ophthalmopathy a median of around six months ahead of onset, with 60% to 71% sensitivity and 72.22% specificity. To identify TCR V-J signatures that set the groups apart, the researchers used a discovery cohort of 90 to 100 patients, made up of 40 to 45 with Graves' ophthalmopathy and about 60 with stable Graves' hyperthyroidism. An independent validation cohort of under 20 hyperthyroidism patients and about 16 patients who later progressed to ophthalmopathy tested prospective prediction of ophthalmopathy. The 100 or so discovery patients were randomly divided into training and test sets at a 7:3 ratio. In more than five Graves' hyperthyroidism patients, the study also compared T-cell repertoires from thyroid tissue with T-cell repertoires from blood. After sampling, hyperthyroidism patients received methimazole starting at 30 mg daily, and ophthalmopathy patients received high-dose intravenous methylprednisolone. Libraries were constructed in a second round of multiplex PCR, after which size selection and purification were carried out. Sequencing of the libraries was done on an Illumina HiSeq2000 using paired-end 100 bp reads. Raw data were processed with SOAPnuke, discarding reads with adapters, uncalled bases, mean Phred below 15, or no exact constant-primer or identifier match. High-quality paired reads were merged with COPE v1.2.5, and unique nucleotide sequences were defined as clonotypes. MiTCR v1.1 was used to align the clonotypes against IMGT TRBV, TRBD and TRBJ reference segments. The analysis was restricted to V-J combinations with a frequency above 0.0001, which together covered roughly 99% of the repertoires. The TCS score was defined as F50 (clonal expansion) divided by E x V (chaos), with BLOSUM62-based TCRdist calculated between CDR3 peptides within each V-J. Welch's t-statistics and random forest reduced several hundred V-J features to around 14, which were used in a naive Bayes classifier (R e1071). Sample size was not statistically predetermined, and investigators were not blinded to group allocation. The paper reports TCR Vbeta CDR3 sequencing of fewer than 150 peripheral blood samples: around 45 ophthalmopathy, 75 to 80 hyperthyroidism and around 17 progressor patients.

This receptor was identified in a woman aged 18 to 35 with Graves disease. Donor details come from another sample of the same person, matched by shared clones. The chain is assembled from TRBV19 and TRBJ2-7; the D gene is perhaps TRBD1, from 5 matching bases. Sequencing was performed on peripheral blood mononuclear cells (PBMCs), taken at new diagnosis, from a patient treated with antithyroid drugs. CDR3 region: CASQDRDGSYEQYF. The nucleotides read TGTGCCAGTCAAGACAGAGACGGTTCCTACGAGCAGTACTTC.